Sequencing of this T cell receptor (beta chain) was carried out in a study of CD8 T cells in ankylosing spondylitis. Each CDR3 protein is one row after TCRdb ran MiXCR on the 5' RACE reads. The data show about 360,000 distinct CDR3 sequences, about 15% seen once. The CDR3 covers 17 residues. Germline V CDR1 and CDR2: LNHDA, SQIVND (reference sequence). V lost 2 bases, J lost 0 bases, and 14 bases lay in between. The sequenced material came from blood, either unsorted or a sorted T cell fraction (not recorded which). The chain is built from TRBV19 and TRBJ2-1; no clear D gene. This clonotype originated in a male donor with ankylosing spondylitis or in good health (not recorded which). The CDR3 coding sequence is TGTGCCAGTAGTATAACAGCAGCATCTTCCTCCTACAATGAGCAGTTCTTC. It translates to CASSITAASSSYNEQFF.